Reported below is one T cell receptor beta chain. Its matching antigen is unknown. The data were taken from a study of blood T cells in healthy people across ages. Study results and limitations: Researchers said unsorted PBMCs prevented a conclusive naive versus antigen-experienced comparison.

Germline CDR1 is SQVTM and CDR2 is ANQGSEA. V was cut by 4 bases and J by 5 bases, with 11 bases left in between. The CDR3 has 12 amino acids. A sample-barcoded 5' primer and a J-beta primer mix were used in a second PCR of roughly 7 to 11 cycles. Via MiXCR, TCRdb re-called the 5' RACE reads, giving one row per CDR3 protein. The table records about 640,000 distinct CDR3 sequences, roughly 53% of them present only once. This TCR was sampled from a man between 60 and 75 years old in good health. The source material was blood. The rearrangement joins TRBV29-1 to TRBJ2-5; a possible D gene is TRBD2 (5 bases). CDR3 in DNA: TGCAGCGTTGTATGGCGAGGGGAGACCCAGTACTTC. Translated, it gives CSVVWRGETQYF.